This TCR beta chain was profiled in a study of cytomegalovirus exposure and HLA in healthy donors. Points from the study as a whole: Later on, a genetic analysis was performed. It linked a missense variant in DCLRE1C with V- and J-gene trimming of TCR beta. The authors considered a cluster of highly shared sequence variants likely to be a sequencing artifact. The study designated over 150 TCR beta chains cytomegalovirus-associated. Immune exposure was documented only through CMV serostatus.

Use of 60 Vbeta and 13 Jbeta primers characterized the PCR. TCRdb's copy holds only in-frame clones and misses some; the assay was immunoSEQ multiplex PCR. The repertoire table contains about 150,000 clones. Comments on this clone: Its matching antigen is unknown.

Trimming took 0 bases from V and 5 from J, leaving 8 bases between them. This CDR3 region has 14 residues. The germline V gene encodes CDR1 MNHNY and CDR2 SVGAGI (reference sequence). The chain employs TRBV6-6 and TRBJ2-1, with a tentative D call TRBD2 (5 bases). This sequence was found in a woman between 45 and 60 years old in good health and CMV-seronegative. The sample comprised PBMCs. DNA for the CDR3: TGTGCCAGCAGTTACTCGAAGAGGGACAATGAGCAGTTCTTC. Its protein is CASSYSKRDNEQFF.